This TCR beta chain was sequenced in a study of graft-versus-host responses after intestinal transplantation (dated by TCRdb to 2020 to 2022). A note on the overall study: Recipients received multivisceral, liver-intestinal, or isolated intestinal transplants. Every recipient was given anti-thymocyte globulin induction, followed by approximately 3 years of maintenance tacrolimus and steroids. After intestinal transplantation, graft-versus-host and host-versus-graft alloreactive T cell clones in the graft, circulation and bone marrow were tracked using bulk TCR-beta CDR3 sequencing. Alloreactive clones were identified by sequencing pre-transplant mixed lymphocyte reaction products and comparing them with unstimulated pre-transplant donor and recipient T cells. The cohort enrolled about two dozen intestinal transplant recipients, one of whom was a retransplant, and a few patients without pretransplant specimens were excluded. A peak of at least 4% donor T cells among recipient peripheral blood mononuclear cells was the definition used for donor T cell macrochimerism. Rather than going through the commercial service, samples from three later patients were sequenced in-house on an Illumina MiSeq and processed with MiXCR.

Per the publication, the time point label means: cells obtained before transplantation from donor or recipient. Mixed lymphocyte reactions plated approximately 200,000 CFSE-labeled pre-transplant responders with approximately 200,000 irradiated violet-dye-labeled stimulators and were cultured for six to seven days. Proliferating CD3+CD4+CFSE-low and CD3+CD8+CFSE-low responder cells were FACS-sorted on a BD Influx sorter after the mixed lymphocyte reaction. Libraries were made using the immunoSEQ multiplex PCR assay. In most patients, genomic DNA was isolated using the Qiagen DNeasy Blood and Tissue Kit and sent frozen to Adaptive Biotechnologies for TCR sequencing. For most patients, high-throughput TCR-beta CDR3 sequencing of genomic DNA was performed by Adaptive Biotechnologies. Per the original workflow: Adaptive's ImmunoSEQ software was the source of the TCR sequencing data for roughly 19 patients, while three other patients were processed with MiXCR and VDJtools. CD4 versus CD8 sorting errors were corrected by removing sequences found in both subsets at a frequency ratio below 5:1. CDR3 nucleotide sequences shared between donor and recipient were removed because the origin of such sequences could not be assigned. To count as alloreactive, a clone needed at least 2-fold expansion over unstimulated cells and a minimum CFSE-low frequency of 0.002% (template counts) or 0.001% (read counts). A clone was considered mappable if detected in the sequenced pre-transplant spleen, lymph node, or MLR CFSE-low populations of the donor or recipient. The cumulative frequency of alloreactive clones was calculated as a percentage of all sequences, weighted by copy number. TCRdb holds this immuneACCESS table with in-frame rearrangements only. Some clones are missing; in checked studies, unresolved V genes explain under half, and the rest has no known cause. D and trimming were read from the DNA, whereas the V and J calls and clone size are those reported in that table. The sample table records thousands of clones; roughly 20% of these occur just once. The top ten clones comprise roughly 5% of the sample.

Points the paper makes about the study in general: In the allografts of patients with donor T cell macrochimerism, GvH to HvG T cell clonal ratios were high. GvH clones turned up in recipient bone marrow, with some appearing earlier in ileal mucosa or blood, a pattern consistent with an intestinal mucosal origin. The conclusions were limited by the relatively low number and heterogeneity of the intestinal transplant patients. Early after transplant, declines in HvG clones were associated with peak levels of circulating GvH clones.

The table lists this clone with a few counts. There are no base qualities to consult, and no much larger clone falls within one base. CDR1 and CDR2 (MNHNS, SASEGT) derive from the germline V gene. V sheds 9 bases and J sheds 4 bases, leaving 17 bases between their ends. The CDR3 contains 14 residues, cysteine and phenylalanine counted. Only the CDR3 part of the read is kept: 42 bases, read in frame from the first base. The material sequenced was alloreactive CD4+ T cells from a mixed lymphocyte reaction culture, taken before transplantation. Explained via the paper, the cell subset or site label denotes: CFSE-low proliferating T cells sorted from roughly 6-day pre-transplant mixed lymphocyte reaction (GvH or HvG direction). The source of this sequence is a human patient who was an organ donor for intestinal transplantation. The V and J genes are TRBV6-1 and TRBJ2-3; 5 matching bases give a weak D call of TRBD2. The nucleotides read TGTGCCAGTAGACCCACCGGCGGGCCAGATACGCAGTATTTT. The translation is CASRPTGGPDTQYF.